Detailed here is one T cell receptor beta chain. The Seattle site enrolled patients during active infection and followed them longitudinally. The sample comes from a study of blood T cell repertoires in COVID-19. Study information: From T cells, B-cell-depleted T cells, or PBMCs came the material, which was cDNA or gDNA.

CDR1 is SGHDT, CDR2 YYEEEE, per germline. The CDR3 totals 15 residues. V was shortened by 4 bases and J by 5 bases, with 15 bases between the two germline ends. Under the authors' procedure: Estimation of nucleated cell counts was performed using reference gene primer amplification. The protocol was immunoSEQ multiplex PCR, while the TCRdb copy is restricted to in-frame clones and leaves out a portion. Clone size and V and J calls were adopted from that table, with D and trimming inferred from the DNA. The sample lists about 170,000 clones, 84% occurring once. The J gene is TRBJ1-4, the V gene TRBV5-6; D is possibly TRBD1 (6 bases). This sequence was found in an elderly woman with COVID-19, enrolled during active disease. Sequenced: peripheral blood. CDR3 in DNA: TGTGCCAGCAGCGCATACCAGGGGAGAAATGAAAAACTGTTTTTT. As protein: CASSAYQGRNEKLFF.